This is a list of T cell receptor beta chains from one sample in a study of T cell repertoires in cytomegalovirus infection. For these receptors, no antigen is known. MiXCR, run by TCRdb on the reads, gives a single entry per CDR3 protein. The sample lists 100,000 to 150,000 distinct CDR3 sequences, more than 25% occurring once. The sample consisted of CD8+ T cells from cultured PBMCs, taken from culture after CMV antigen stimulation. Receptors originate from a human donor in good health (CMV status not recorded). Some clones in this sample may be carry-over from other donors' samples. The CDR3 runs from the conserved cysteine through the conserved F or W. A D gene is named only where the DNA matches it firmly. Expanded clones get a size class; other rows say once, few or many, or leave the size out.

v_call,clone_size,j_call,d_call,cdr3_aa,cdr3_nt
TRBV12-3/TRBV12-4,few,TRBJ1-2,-,CASSLSGSVYGYTF,TGTGCCAGCAGTTTATCGGGCAGTGTCTATGGCTACACCTTC
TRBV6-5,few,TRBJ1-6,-,CASSYIVGRHNSPLHF,TGTGCCAGCAGTTACATAGTGGGGCGGCATAATTCACCCCTCCACTTT
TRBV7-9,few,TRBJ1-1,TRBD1,CASSPILTGDAEAFF,TGTGCCAGCAGCCCGATCCTGACAGGGGACGCTGAAGCTTTCTTT
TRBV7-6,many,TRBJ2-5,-,CASSQGALYQETQYF,TGTGCCAGCAGCCAAGGGGCCTTATACCAAGAGACCCAGTACTTC
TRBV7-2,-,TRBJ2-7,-,CASSYVTGNSYEQYF,TGTGCCAGCAGCTACGTGACAGGTAACTCCTACGAGCAGTACTTC
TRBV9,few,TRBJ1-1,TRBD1,CASSSETGRSTEAFF,TGTGCCAGCAGCTCGGAGACAGGGAGGAGCACTGAAGCTTTCTTT
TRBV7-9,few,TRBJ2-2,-,CASNERQGGNTGELFF,TGTGCCAGCAACGAACGTCAGGGCGGGAACACCGGGGAGCTGTTTTTT
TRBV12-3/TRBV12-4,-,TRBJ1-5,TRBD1,CASSLDEDRSNQPQHF,TGTGCCAGCAGCCTAGATGAGGACAGGAGCAATCAGCCCCAGCATTTT
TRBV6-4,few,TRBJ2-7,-,CASSDLAPRSEQYF,TGTGCCAGCAGTGACTTAGCTCCCCGGAGCGAGCAGTACTTC
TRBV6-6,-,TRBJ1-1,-,CASCGLRTEAFF,TGTGCCAGTTGCGGGTTAAGAACTGAAGCTTTCTTT
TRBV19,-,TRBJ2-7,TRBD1,CASSPGQGQSYEQYF,TGTGCCAGTAGCCCTGGACAGGGTCAATCCTACGAGCAGTACTTC
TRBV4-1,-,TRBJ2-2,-,CASRMPSGSGELFF,TGCGCCAGCAGAATGCCCTCTGGGTCCGGGGAGCTGTTTTTT
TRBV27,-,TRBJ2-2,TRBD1,CASTTGGENTGELFF,TGTGCCAGCACTACAGGGGGCGAGAACACCGGGGAGCTGTTTTTT
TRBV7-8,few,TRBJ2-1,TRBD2,CASSHRDYSYNEQFF,TGTGCCAGCAGTCACCGGGACTACTCCTACAATGAGCAGTTCTTC
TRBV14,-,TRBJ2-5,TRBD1,CASSISGQGLLETQYF,TGTGCCAGCAGCATTAGTGGACAGGGTCTATTAGAGACCCAGTACTTC
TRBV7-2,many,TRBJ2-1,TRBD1,CASSLDKSRGLMDEQFF,TGTGCCAGCAGCTTAGACAAAAGCAGGGGGCTGATGGATGAGCAGTTCTTC
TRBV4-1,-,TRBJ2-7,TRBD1,CASSQVPGQGAYEQYF,TGCGCCAGCAGCCAAGTACCGGGACAGGGGGCCTACGAGCAGTACTTC
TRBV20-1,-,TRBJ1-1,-,CSARGGGRAEAFF,TGCAGTGCTAGAGGCGGGGGGCGCGCTGAAGCTTTCTTT
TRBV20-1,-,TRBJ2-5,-,CSALSLRDSQETQYF,TGCAGTGCGCTCAGCCTCCGGGACTCCCAAGAGACCCAGTACTTC
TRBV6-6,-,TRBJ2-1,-,CASSYLTRSSYNEQFF,TGTGCCAGCAGTTACTTGACGCGGAGCTCCTACAATGAGCAGTTCTTC
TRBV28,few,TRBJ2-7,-,CASSPGIAYEQYF,TGTGCCAGCAGTCCAGGGATCGCCTACGAGCAGTACTTC
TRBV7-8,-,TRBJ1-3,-,CASSPPLGSGNTIYF,TGTGCCAGCAGCCCCCCTTTGGGATCAGGAAACACCATATATTTT
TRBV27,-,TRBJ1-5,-,CATMSGAGQPQHF,TGTGCCACCATGAGTGGGGCCGGTCAGCCCCAGCATTTT
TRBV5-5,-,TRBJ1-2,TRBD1,CASTLYPGQVNYGYTF,TGTGCCAGCACCCTATACCCAGGACAGGTTAACTATGGCTACACCTTC
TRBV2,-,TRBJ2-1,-,CATRTGYNEQFF,TGTGCCACCCGAACGGGTTACAATGAGCAGTTCTTC
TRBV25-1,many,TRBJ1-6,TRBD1,CASSSRTGLHSYNSPLHF,TGTGCCAGCAGTTCCCGGACAGGGTTGCACTCCTATAATTCACCCCTCCACTTT
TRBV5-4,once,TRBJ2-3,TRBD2,CASSLPSGSSDTQYF,TGTGCCAGCAGCTTGCCTAGCGGGAGTTCAGATACGCAGTATTTT
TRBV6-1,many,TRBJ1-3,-,CASSGRGNTIYF,TGTGCCAGCAGTGGACGGGGGAACACCATATATTTT
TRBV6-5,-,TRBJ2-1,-,CASSYSMNEQFF,TGTGCCAGCAGTTACTCGATGAATGAGCAGTTCTTC
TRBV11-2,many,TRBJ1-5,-,CASSLYNDQPQHF,TGTGCCAGCAGCTTATACAACGATCAGCCCCAGCATTTT
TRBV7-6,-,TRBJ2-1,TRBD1,CASSLAGTVSYNEQFF,TGTGCCAGCAGCTTAGCTGGGACAGTATCCTACAATGAGCAGTTCTTC
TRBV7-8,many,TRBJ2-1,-,CASSLVGVNEQFF,TGTGCCAGCAGCTTAGTCGGTGTCAATGAGCAGTTCTTC
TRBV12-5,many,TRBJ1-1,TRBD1,CASGLSPTGMNTEAFF,TGTGCTAGTGGTTTGTCCCCGACAGGGATGAACACTGAAGCTTTCTTT
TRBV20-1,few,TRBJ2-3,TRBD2,CSARDRASGGGYTDTQYF,TGCAGTGCTAGAGATCGGGCTAGCGGGGGAGGATACACAGATACGCAGTATTTT
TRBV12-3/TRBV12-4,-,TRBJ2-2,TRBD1,CASIGTVVTGELFF,TGTGCCAGCATTGGGACAGTGGTCACCGGGGAGCTGTTTTTT
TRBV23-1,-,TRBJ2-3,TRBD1,CASSPQTGGNTDTQYF,TGCGCCAGCAGTCCACAGACAGGGGGGAACACAGATACGCAGTATTTT
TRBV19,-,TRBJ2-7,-,CASSIRGRSYEQYF,TGTGCCAGTAGTATCCGGGGGAGGTCCTACGAGCAGTACTTC
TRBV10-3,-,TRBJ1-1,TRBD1,CAIMTGRENTEAFF,TGTGCCATCATGACAGGGAGGGAGAACACTGAAGCTTTCTTT
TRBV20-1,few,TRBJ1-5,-,CSASGWSNQPQHF,TGCAGTGCTTCGGGCTGGAGCAATCAGCCCCAGCATTTT
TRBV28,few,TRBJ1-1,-,CASSPIIGAFF,TGTGCCAGCAGTCCGATTATCGGAGCTTTCTTT
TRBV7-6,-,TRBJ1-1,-,CASSSSGETTGEAFF,TGTGCCAGCAGCTCCTCGGGAGAAACGACGGGTGAAGCTTTCTTT
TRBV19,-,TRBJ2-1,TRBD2,CASSWTSGALRPHNEQFF,TGTGCCAGTAGTTGGACTAGCGGGGCTCTAAGGCCTCACAATGAGCAGTTCTTC
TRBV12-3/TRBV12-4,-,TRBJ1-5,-,CASSLSSGSGPQHF,TGTGCCAGCAGTTTAAGTTCAGGTTCCGGGCCCCAGCATTTT
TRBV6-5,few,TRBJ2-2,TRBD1,CASSYGTGSTGELFF,TGTGCCAGCAGTTACGGGACAGGCTCCACCGGGGAGCTGTTTTTT
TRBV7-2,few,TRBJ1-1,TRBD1,CASSPRTGDTYTEAFF,TGTGCCAGCAGCCCAAGGACAGGGGATACGTACACTGAAGCTTTCTTT
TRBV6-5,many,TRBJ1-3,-,CASSLSGGMEDTIYF,TGTGCCAGCAGTTTATCGGGCGGAATGGAGGACACCATATATTTT
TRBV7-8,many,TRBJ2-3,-,CASSQVAGSTDTQYF,TGTGCCAGCAGCCAGGTCGCAGGAAGCACAGATACGCAGTATTTT
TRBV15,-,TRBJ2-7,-,CATSRDWGPYEQYF,TGTGCCACCAGCAGAGATTGGGGGCCCTACGAGCAGTACTTC
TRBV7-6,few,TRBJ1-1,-,CASSNPGTGNTEAFF,TGTGCCAGCAGCAACCCCGGCACAGGGAACACTGAAGCTTTCTTT
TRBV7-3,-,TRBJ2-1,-,CASSLSGAKYNEQFF,TGTGCCAGCAGCTTATCAGGGGCCAAATACAATGAGCAGTTCTTC
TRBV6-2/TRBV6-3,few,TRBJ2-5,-,CASSAESGRVRGAQYF,TGTGCCAGCAGTGCAGAGTCCGGTCGGGTTAGAGGGGCCCAGTACTTC
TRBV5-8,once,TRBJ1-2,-,CASSPGGGLLYGYTF,TGTGCCAGCAGCCCTGGGGGGGGATTACTCTATGGCTACACCTTC
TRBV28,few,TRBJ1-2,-,CASRGTRGEGLPIF,TGTGCCAGCAGGGGGACGAGAGGAGAGGGATTACCAATCTTC
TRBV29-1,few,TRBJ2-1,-,CSVERQQPEQFF,TGCAGCGTTGAACGCCAGCAACCCGAGCAGTTCTTC
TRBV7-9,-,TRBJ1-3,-,CASSLRSSGNTIYF,TGTGCCAGCAGCTTAAGGAGCTCTGGAAACACCATATATTTT
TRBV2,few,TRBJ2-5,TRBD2,CASSTGLAGGLLETQYF,TGTGCCAGCAGTACTGGACTAGCGGGGGGGCTATTGGAGACCCAGTACTTC
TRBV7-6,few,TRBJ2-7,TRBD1,CASSPGTGPVEQYF,TGTGCCAGCAGTCCCGGGACAGGGCCCGTCGAGCAGTACTTC
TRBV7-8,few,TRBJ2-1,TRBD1,CASSSQGAIGEQFF,TGTGCCAGCAGCTCCCAGGGGGCGATAGGGGAGCAGTTCTTC
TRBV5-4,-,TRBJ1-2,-,CASSLFSTETYGYTF,TGTGCCAGCAGCTTGTTTTCGACTGAAACTTATGGCTACACCTTC
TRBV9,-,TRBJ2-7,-,CASSAGSIPYEQYF,TGTGCCAGCAGCGCAGGGTCGATCCCCTACGAGCAGTACTTC